What follows is one T cell receptor beta chain and its context. Its antigen is still unknown. TCRdb's table, derived via immunoSEQ multiplex PCR, lists solely in-frame clones and lacks some. The sample holds over 80,000 clones, around nine tenths seen once. This sample was included in a study of OX40 agonist ivuxolimab in advanced cancers. Study-wide results and limits: Blood T cells, both CD4+ and CD8+, expanded clonally by week 6 at 0.1 to 3.0 mg/kg.

This sequence was found in an adult with an advanced solid tumor such as melanoma, head and neck, liver or kidney cancer. Sequenced here: CD4+ or CD8+ T cells sorted from blood, sampled in a trial of the OX40 agonist ivuxolimab.

The CDR3 region has the DNA TGTGCCAGCAGTGGGCAGCTAAAAGAGACCCAGTACTTC. It encodes CASSGQLKETQYF. The rearrangement joins TRBV2 to TRBJ2-5; no firm D call. The CDR3 has 13 residues. The V and J ends lost 4 bases and 3 bases respectively, with 9 bases between them. CDR1 SNHLY and CDR2 FYNNEI come from the germline V gene.